This T cell receptor (beta chain) was captured in a study of blood T cell repertoires in COVID-19. As for the study in general: Whether acute or convalescent, the COVID-19 samples came from the United States, Italy and Spain. PBMCs, B-cell-depleted T cells, or T cells provided the cDNA or gDNA that made up the material.

V lost 2 bases to trimming and J lost 3 bases, with 13 bases between them. The CDR3 totals 15 residues. Per germline, CDR1 MNHNS and CDR2 SASEGT. Per the original data handling: Using reference gene primer amplification, nucleated cell counts were estimated. Repertoires were generated with immunoSEQ multiplex PCR, while TCRdb's copy carries only in-frame clones and drops some. V and J calls plus clone size are reproduced from that table; the DNA served to infer D and trimming. The sample gives 200,000 or so clones, approximately 84% of which show up once; roughly 4.5% is in the top ten. This chain links TRBV6-1 with TRBJ1-1; the D gene is possibly TRBD1 (6 bases). The sequence was obtained from a man aged 50 to 60 with acute or convalescent COVID-19. The sequenced sample was peripheral blood. Written as DNA, the CDR3 is TGTGCCAGCAGTGAACAGGCAGGGGCATACACTGAAGCTTTCTTT. Translation gives CASSEQAGAYTEAFF.